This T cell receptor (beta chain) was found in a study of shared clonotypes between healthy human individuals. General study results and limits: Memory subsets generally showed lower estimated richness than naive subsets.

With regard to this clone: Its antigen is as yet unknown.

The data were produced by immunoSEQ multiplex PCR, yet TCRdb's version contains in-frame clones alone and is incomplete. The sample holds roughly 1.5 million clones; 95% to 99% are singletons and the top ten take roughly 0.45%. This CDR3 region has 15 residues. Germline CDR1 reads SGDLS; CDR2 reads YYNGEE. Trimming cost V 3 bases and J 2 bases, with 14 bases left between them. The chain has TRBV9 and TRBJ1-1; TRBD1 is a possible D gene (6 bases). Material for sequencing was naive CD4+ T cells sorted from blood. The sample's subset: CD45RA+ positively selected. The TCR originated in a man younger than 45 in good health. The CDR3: CASSARGHRNTEAFF. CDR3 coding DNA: TGTGCCAGCAGCGCCCGGGGACACCGAAACACTGAAGCTTTCTTT.